Each of the 30 T cell receptor beta chains below was sequenced from the same sample in a study of T-cell reconstitution after alpha-beta-depleted transplantation in children. The TCRbeta library incorporated unique molecular identifiers. TCRdb recomputed calls from the PCR reads with MiXCR, one row per CDR3 protein. The sample shows 200,000 to 250,000 distinct CDR3 sequences, approximately 9.7% of them seen only once. Sequencing was performed on PBMCs from the stem cell graft donor, taken from the stem cell graft. Every receptor here comes from a human donor who donated a stem cell graft to a child with SCID.

This clonotype was observed many times. The CDR3 bases are TGTGCCAGTAGTCCCTCTCAGACAGGGAAAACTGAAGCTTTCTTT. Residues: CASSPSQTGKTEAFF. The V call is TRBV19, the J call TRBJ1-1; 7 positions match TRBD1. CDR3 length equals 15 residues. Germline assignment: CDR1 LNHDA and CDR2 SQIVND (reference sequence). The V and J ends lost 5 bases and 5 bases, in that order; junction bases with no gene match: 11.

At least ten counts were recorded for this clonotype. V usage is TRBV27 and J usage is TRBJ2-2; 11 bases are a match to TRBD2. Unmatched junction bases numbered 14, after V lost 3 bases and J lost 5 bases. Germline lookup yields CDR1 MNHEY and CDR2 SMNVEV (reference sequence). This CDR3 comprises 19 residues. This chain's CDR3 is CASSLSGTSGSDKTGELFF. The CDR3 DNA reads as TGTGCCAGCAGTTTGTCCGGGACTAGCGGCTCGGATAAAACCGGGGAGCTGTTTTTT.

This clonotype was observed at least ten times. The rearrangement uses TRBV7-8 and TRBJ2-3, with D unresolved. The length of the CDR3 is 13 residues. Germline V gene sequence: CDR1 SGHVS, CDR2 FQNEAQ. The ends were cut back, 3 bases at V and 3 bases at J, with 7 bases in the middle. CDR3 DNA sequence: TGTGCCAGCAGCTTCCTAGGGACAGATACGCAGTATTTT. This translates into CASSFLGTDTQYF.

J is TRBJ2-3 and V is TRBV13; 7 bases align to TRBD2. Germline values: CDR1 PRHDT, CDR2 FYEKMQ (reference sequence). With 7 bases clipped from V and 2 bases from J, the junction kept 12 bases outside the gene matches. The CDR3 covers 16 residues. CDR3 sequence (DNA): TGTGCCAGCACCTGGGTCCTTCGGGGGGACACAGATACGCAGTATTTT. Translating it yields CASTWVLRGDTDTQYF.

This clonotype was found many times. This chain joins TRBV5-1 and TRBJ2-2; 7 nucleotides align to TRBD1. This CDR3 is 16 amino acids long. The germline gives CDR1 SGHRS, CDR2 YFSETQ. V was clipped by 1 base and J by 0 bases; unmatched bases: 3. CDR3 DNA sequence: TGCGCCAGCAGCTTGCGGGACAGATCGAACACCGGGGAGCTGTTTTTT. This gives the protein CASSLRDRSNTGELFF.

This clonotype was seen a few times. The V and J genes are TRBV18 and TRBJ2-2; D is uncertain. V lost 6 bases to trimming and J lost 1 base, with 6 bases between them. Germline CDR1 KGHSH, CDR2 LQKENI. CDR3 size: 13 residues. The CDR3 nucleotides read TGTGCCAGCTCCTTGATGAACACCGGGGAGCTGTTTTTT. Translated, it gives CASSLMNTGELFF.

This clonotype was detected ten times or more. The chain joins TRBV5-1 to TRBJ1-2; D is uncertain. This CDR3 is 12 amino acids long. Trimming shortened V by 2 bases and J by 8 bases, and 10 bases separated the two germline ends. CDR1 is SGHRS and CDR2 is YFSETQ in the germline V gene. CDR3 protein: CASSFISAGYTF. The CDR3 bases are TGCGCCAGCAGCTTTATTTCTGCCGGCTACACCTTC.

The chain's CDR3 is CAISVDGTEAFF. The CDR3, as DNA: TGTGCCATCAGTGTTGATGGGACTGAAGCTTTCTTT. The V call is TRBV10-3, the J call TRBJ1-1; D uncertain. Germline loops: CDR1 ENHRY, CDR2 SYGVKD. The CDR3 loop spans 12 amino acids. Deletions cut 4 bases from V and 5 bases from J, with 8 bases between.

This clonotype was seen at least ten times. The J gene is TRBJ2-4, the V gene TRBV20-1; a weak D match, TRBD1 (6 bases). Deletions cut 6 bases from V and 9 bases from J, with 15 bases between. CDR3 length equals 12 residues. From germline, CDR1 is DFQATT and CDR2 SNEGSKA (reference sequence). The CDR3 protein is CSAPKTGSIQYF. DNA for the CDR3: TGCAGTGCCCCAAAAACAGGGAGCATTCAGTACTTC.

This clonotype occurred many times. The rearrangement joins TRBV20-1 to TRBJ2-2, with D hard to call. The CDR3 spans 13 residues. Germline V CDR1 and CDR2: DFQATT, SNEGSKA (reference sequence). V shed 7 bases and J shed 4 bases, with 13 bases lying between them. CDR3 bases: TGCAGTGTCTGGATTCCCCTCACCGGGGAGCTGTTTTTT. This encodes CSVWIPLTGELFF.

A remark on this clonotype: This may arise from a read error, as a much more abundant clone is one base away. This is likely a read error, given that the CDR3 carries no conserved phenylalanine or tryptophan at its end. This sequence joins TRBV5-1 and TRBJ2-1; 7 nucleotides align to TRBD2. CDR1 and CDR2 from the germline V gene are SGHRS and YFSETQ. The CDR3 has 16 amino acids. The trim removed 0 bases at V and 7 bases at J, leaving 10 bases unmatched. DNA of the CDR3: TGCGCCAGCAGCTTGGGTCTCCGTGATAGCGGGAATGAGCAGTTCTTA. Encoded protein: CASSLGLRDSGNEQFL.

This clonotype appeared a single time. The chain joins TRBV27 to TRBJ2-7; the D gene is possibly TRBD1 (5 bases). Germline V lookup: CDR1 MNHEY, CDR2 SMNVEV (reference sequence). V lost 6 bases and J lost 1, with 19 bases in between. CDR3 length: 16 amino acids. CDR3 nucleotides: TGTGCCAGCAGCCCGTCTGTGGGGCAAGAATCCTACGAGCAGTACTTC. Translation gives CASSPSVGQESYEQYF.

This clonotype was observed many times. The chain carries TRBV20-1 and TRBJ2-6, with 7 bases identical to TRBD1. From germline, CDR1 is DFQATT and CDR2 SNEGSKA (reference sequence). Trimming at V came to 6 bases and at J to 0 bases, leaving 8 bases not matched to a gene. This CDR3 has 16 amino acids. CDR3 DNA sequence: TGCAGTGCGTGGGACAGACTCCTCTCTGGGGCCAACGTCCTGACTTTC. This sequence encodes CSAWDRLLSGANVLTF.

In its sample, this clonotype was seen many times. The chain carries TRBV6-1 and TRBJ2-3; perhaps D is TRBD1 or TRBD2 (5 bases each). Germline lookup yields CDR1 MNHNS and CDR2 SASEGT. The CDR3 spans 17 residues. Trimming took off 2 bases at V and 0 bases at J, with 15 bases between the two ends. The chain's CDR3 is CASSERDGRASTDTQYF. CDR3 sequence (DNA): TGTGCCAGCAGTGAAAGGGACGGCCGTGCTAGCACAGATACGCAGTATTTT.

The table lists this clonotype with a few counts. The CDR3 DNA sequence: TGTGCCAGCAGCTTAGCGGGAGGGGCGGGGAACTACAATGAGCAGTTCTTC. Its protein is CASSLAGGAGNYNEQFF. The chain uses TRBV7-8 and TRBJ2-1; 7 nucleotides agree with TRBD2. Germline trimming cut 0 bases from V and 3 bases from J; bases unmatched to any gene: 8. The CDR3 is 17 amino acids. CDR1 and CDR2 from the germline V gene are SGHVS and FQNEAQ.

This clonotype was recorded a few times. A read error may explain this, as a much larger clone is one base away. The chain combines TRBV7-9 with TRBJ1-2; D is possibly TRBD1 (6 bases). Germline lookup yields CDR1 SEHNR and CDR2 FQNEAQ (reference sequence). The CDR3 is made up of 13 amino acids. This chain's CDR3 is CASSIEWGHGDTF. The CDR3 nucleotides are TGTGCCAGCAGCATCGAGTGGGGGCATGGCGACACCTTC.

The rearrangement links TRBV6-6 to TRBJ1-1; a possible D gene is TRBD1 (5 bases). The CDR3 runs to 13 residues. Trimming left V 2 bases short and J 5 bases short, with 9 bases between. Looked up from germline, CDR1 is MNHNY and CDR2 is SVGAGI (reference sequence). CDR3: CASSYRRETEAFF. In DNA form, the CDR3 reads TGTGCCAGCAGTTACCGCAGGGAAACTGAAGCTTTCTTT.

This chain links TRBV5-4 with TRBJ1-2; D uncertain. The CDR3 has 13 amino acids. V was clipped by 2 bases and J by 5 bases, with 10 bases between them. CDR1 and CDR2 from the germline V gene are SGHNT and YYREEE (reference sequence). In DNA, the CDR3 is TGTGCCAGCAGCTTCCGGGGAATATATGGCTACACCTTC. It encodes CASSFRGIYGYTF. Based on the CDR3 plus reference TRBV5-4 and TRBJ1-2, the full variable domain is ETGVTQSPTHLIKTRGQQVTLRCSSQSGHNTVSWYQQALGQGPQFIFQYYREEENGRGNFPPRFSGLQFPNYSSELNVNALELDDSALYLCASSFRGIYGYTFGSGTRLTVV.

In its sample, this clonotype was seen many times. The chain joins TRBV9 to TRBJ1-2; D might be TRBD1 (5 bases). The CDR3 is made up of 14 amino acids. Germline V gene sequence: CDR1 SGDLS, CDR2 YYNGEE. Trimming removed 1 base from V and 6 bases from J, with 13 bases in between. CDR3 in amino acids: CASSVRGDLDGYTF. CDR3 coding DNA: TGTGCCAGCAGCGTACGGGGGGATCTGGATGGCTACACCTTC.

This clonotype was counted at least ten times. The chain carries TRBV29-1 and TRBJ1-1, with D perhaps TRBD1 (5 bases). V lost 1 base and J 3 bases, leaving 9 bases between the germline ends. Germline-derived CDR1 and CDR2 are SQVTM and ANQGSEA. There are 13 residues in the CDR3. The CDR3 is CSVEVAGDTEAFF. CDR3 sequence (DNA): TGCAGCGTTGAAGTGGCGGGGGACACTGAAGCTTTCTTT. Based on the CDR3 plus reference TRBV29-1 and TRBJ1-1, the full variable domain is SAVISQKPSRDICQRGTSLTIQCQVDSQVTMMFWYRQQPGQSLTLIATANQGSEATYESGFVIDKFPISRPNLTFSTLTVSNMSPEDSSIYLCSVEVAGDTEAFFGQGTRLTVV.

At least ten counts were recorded for this clonotype. V gene TRBV20-1 combines with J gene TRBJ1-1; 7 bases line up with TRBD1. Germline V lookup: CDR1 DFQATT, CDR2 SNEGSKA (reference sequence). CDR3 length: 13 residues. Trimming cost V 3 bases and J 6 bases; bases outside gene matches: 7. CDR3 in DNA: TGCAGTGCTAGGTGGGGACAGAGGCCTGAAGCTTTCTTT. The encoded protein is CSARWGQRPEAFF.

The chain has TRBV7-2 and TRBJ1-4, with D unresolved. Trimming took off 3 bases at V and 6 bases at J, with 8 bases between the two ends. CDR3 size: 13 residues. Germline CDR1 and CDR2: SGHTA and FQGNSA. The CDR3, as DNA: TGTGCCAGCAGCTTTGGGCGGGATGAAAAACTGTTTTTT. It translates to CASSFGRDEKLFF.

This clonotype occurred many times. J is TRBJ1-6 and V is TRBV2, with D unclear. The CDR3 spans 15 residues. With 1 base removed from V and 5 bases from J, the gap between germline ends came to 9 bases. Germline V lookup: CDR1 SNHLY, CDR2 FYNNEI. CDR3 sequence: CASSEGQVHNSPLHF. As DNA, the CDR3 is TGTGCCAGCAGTGAAGGGCAGGTCCATAATTCACCCCTCCACTTT.

In its sample, this clonotype was seen many times. This chain uses TRBV20-1 with TRBJ2-1; D uncertain. Per germline, CDR1 DFQATT and CDR2 SNEGSKA (reference sequence). The CDR3 is 11 amino acids. The V and J ends lost 6 bases and 9 bases respectively, with 12 bases between them. This chain's CDR3 is CSAPRNGEQFF. CDR3 in DNA: TGCAGTGCCCCTCGGAACGGTGAGCAGTTCTTC.

This clonotype was seen at least ten times. V is TRBV12-3 or TRBV12-4 and J is TRBJ1-2, with TRBD1 identical over 7 bases. The V gene end was trimmed by 6 bases and the J gene end by 6 bases; junction bases not matched to a gene: 4. CDR3 length: 12 amino acids. As DNA, the CDR3 is TGTGCCAGCAGACGAGACAGGGATGGCTACACCTTC. Translating gives CASRRDRDGYTF.

This chain links TRBV19 with TRBJ2-7; weak D call: TRBD1 (7 bases). The CDR3 spans 15 residues. The V and J ends lost 2 bases and 2 bases respectively, with 13 bases between them. Germline V CDR1 and CDR2: LNHDA, SQIVND (reference sequence). The CDR3 coding sequence is TGTGCCAGTAGTATAAGGGGGGACAGCACCTACGAGCAGTACTTC. Protein: CASSIRGDSTYEQYF.

There are many counts of this clonotype. The chain carries TRBV24-1 and TRBJ2-2; D is undetermined. The CDR3 totals 15 residues. Germline V gene data show CDR1 as KGHDR and CDR2 as SFDVKD. V was trimmed by 4 bases and J by 3 bases, leaving 11 bases between them. In nucleotides, the CDR3 is TGTGCCACCAGTGACCCCACGGTGTACACCGGGGAGCTGTTTTTT. Encoded protein: CATSDPTVYTGELFF.

This chain joins TRBV5-5 and TRBJ1-1, with a tentative D call TRBD1 (5 bases). V lost 2 bases to trimming and J lost 3 bases, with 8 bases between them. This CDR3 comprises 13 residues. Germline V gene sequence: CDR1 SGHKS, CDR2 YYEKEE (reference sequence). CDR3 amino acids: CASSFVGDTEAFF. The CDR3 DNA follows: TGTGCCAGCAGCTTCGTGGGGGACACTGAAGCTTTCTTT.

This clonotype was picked up many times. The chain uses TRBV5-1 and TRBJ2-5; tentatively, D is TRBD1 (6 bases). The CDR3 runs 16 residues. Trimming cost V 4 bases and J 6 bases, with 22 bases left between them. Germline CDR1 is SGHRS and CDR2 is YFSETQ. CDR3 sequence: CASSHSNTRGEKTQYF. CDR3 nucleotides: TGCGCCAGCAGCCATTCCAACACCAGGGGAGAGAAGACCCAGTACTTC.

This clonotype has just a few counts. The gene calls are TRBV20-1 and TRBJ2-5; the match to TRBD2 covers 11 bases. Germline CDR1 DFQATT, CDR2 SNEGSKA (reference sequence). The V and J ends lost 3 bases and 5 bases, in that order; junction bases with no gene match: 11. CDR3 length: 16 residues. For the CDR3, the DNA is TGCAGTGCTAGGGATCCAACTAGCGGGGGAGCGGAGACCCAGTACTTC. Residues: CSARDPTSGGAETQYF.